Listed here is a single T cell receptor beta chain. As yet, its antigen is unknown. The data derive from a study of type 1 and type 2 diabetes patients. Study context: The cohort mixed type 1 diabetes, type 2 diabetes and nondiabetic donors. Whole-study findings and limits: Age and gender were not matched between study groups, possibly biasing interpretation. Type 1 diabetes repertoires were significantly less diverse than type 2 diabetes ones.

Amplification started from genomic DNA. The TCR beta CDR3 region was amplified using 30 forward and 13 reverse primers. TCRdb re-analysed the multiplex PCR reads in MiXCR, keeping a single row per CDR3 protein. The sample contains about 250,000 distinct CDR3 sequences, roughly 50% of which appear only once. Peripheral blood, around 10 milliliters per participant, was collected. In germline, CDR1 is MNHNY, CDR2 SVGAGI (reference sequence). J was trimmed by 5 bases and V by 6 bases; bases with no gene match: 7. The CDR3 totals 14 residues. The chain couples TRBV6-6 to TRBJ2-1; 7 nucleotides line up with TRBD1. This TCR derives from a man aged 18-30 years with type 2 diabetes. Material: peripheral blood mononuclear cells (PBMCs). The CDR3 region has the DNA TGTGCCAGCAGGGGACAGTCAGTCCACAATGAGCAGTTCTTC. Translated, it gives CASRGQSVHNEQFF.